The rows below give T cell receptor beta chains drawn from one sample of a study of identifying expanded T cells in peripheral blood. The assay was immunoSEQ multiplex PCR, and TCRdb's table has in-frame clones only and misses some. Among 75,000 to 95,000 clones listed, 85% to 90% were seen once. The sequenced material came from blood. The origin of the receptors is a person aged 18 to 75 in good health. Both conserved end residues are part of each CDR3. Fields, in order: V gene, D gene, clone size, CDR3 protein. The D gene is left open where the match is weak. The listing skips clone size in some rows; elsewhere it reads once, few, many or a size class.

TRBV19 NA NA CASTPTGGGGYEQYF
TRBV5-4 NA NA CASSRSAGETQYF
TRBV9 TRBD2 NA CASSKGTSATSSYEQYF
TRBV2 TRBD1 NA CASSELGQGFEKLFF
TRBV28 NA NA CASRTVDYGYTF
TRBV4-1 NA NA CASSQGFRFRGYTF
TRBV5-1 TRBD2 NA CASSLAGGFSYNEQFF
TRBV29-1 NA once CSGRGGSTNYGYTF
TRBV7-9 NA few CASSPPIGAKMNTEAFF
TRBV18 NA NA CASSPGQGIYEQYF
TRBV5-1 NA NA CASSLASGTNEQYF
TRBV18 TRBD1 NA CASSLGDRGLNTEAFF
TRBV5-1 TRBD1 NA CASSSGQVGYTF
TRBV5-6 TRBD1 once CASSYGDRGNTEAFF
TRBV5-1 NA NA CASSLDSSGTGELFF
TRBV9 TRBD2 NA CASSVVGLAGVGEQFF
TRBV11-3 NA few CASSSSIGYTF
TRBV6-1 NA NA CASSARRGTGELFF
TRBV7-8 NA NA CASSLRSGLTRETQYF
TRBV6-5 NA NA CASSNEGYGYTF
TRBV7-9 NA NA CASSSSSPGVGTEAFF
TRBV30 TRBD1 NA CAARDREEYNEQFF
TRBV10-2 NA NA CASSGLFGTPHEQYF
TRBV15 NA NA CATSRLNQGQYF
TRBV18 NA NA CASSPSGSDQPQHF
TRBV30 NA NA CAWKTKLGVHGQPQHF
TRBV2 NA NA CASSGAGNYGYTF
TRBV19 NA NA CASSQGVDEKLFF
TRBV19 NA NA CASRTNRDGEQYF
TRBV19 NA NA CASSRVGIQPQHF
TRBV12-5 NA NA CASGLYLGGPKGTGELFF
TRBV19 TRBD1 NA CASRPNLRDRVNTEAFF
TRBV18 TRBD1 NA CASSPKPDRGELGNQPQHF
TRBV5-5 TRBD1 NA CASSDGTGFTEAFF
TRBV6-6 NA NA CASSPPGQGQETQYF
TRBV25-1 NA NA CASSTGLFTDTQYF
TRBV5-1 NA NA CASSLSRAGAAGYTF
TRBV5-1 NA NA CASSLETDVYNEQFF
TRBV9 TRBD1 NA CASSVPMDRTDTDTQYF
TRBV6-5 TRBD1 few CASSPTTGVLWSYTF
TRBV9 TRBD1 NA CASSVADRDNTIYF
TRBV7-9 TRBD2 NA CASGTSGSYEQYF
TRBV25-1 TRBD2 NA CASSDSGSLGNEQFF
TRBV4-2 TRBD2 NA CASSQDLGLAGGTNTGELFF
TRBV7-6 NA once CASSLLPGNTIYF
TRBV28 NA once CASSLYRAYEQYF
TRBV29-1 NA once CSVAQGITEAFF
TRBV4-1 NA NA CASSQGDTEAFF
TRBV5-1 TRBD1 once CASSRTGVNEKLFF
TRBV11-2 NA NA CASSLDPPPATYEQYF
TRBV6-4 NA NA CASSDQAGGTDTQYF
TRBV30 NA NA CAWSARGSLGEKLFF
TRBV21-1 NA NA CASSKEGENTEAFF
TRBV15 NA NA CATSSQITGGNEKLFF
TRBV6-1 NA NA CASRPSGQGNTEAFF